The clone carrying this TCR beta chain was detected many times. The antigen remains undetermined. Amplification yielded TCR beta CDR3 regions, with RNA transcripts as the source. The HTBI primer set was used in a first-round RT-PCR of the TCR CDR3. From the multiplex PCR reads, TCRdb called clonotypes with MiXCR, one entry per CDR3 protein. The sample includes about 500,000 distinct CDR3 sequences, roughly 16% of them seen just once. This entry belongs to a study of T cells in Graves' hyperthyroidism and ophthalmopathy. Study observations and caveats: The model predicted ophthalmopathy a median 6.5 months before onset. Most clonotypes that expanded in the thyroid above 0.001 also showed up in blood.

Trimming took off 10 bases at V and 1 base at J, with 9 bases between the two ends. Germline CDR1 MDHEN, CDR2 SYDVKM. The CDR3 length is 12 residues. Material for sequencing was blood. The sequence came from a young woman with Graves' ophthalmopathy. V gene TRBV28 combines with J gene TRBJ2-3; TRBD1 might be the D (6 bases). DNA for the CDR3: TGTGCCACATGGACAGGCACAGATACGCAGTATTTT. Translation: CATWTGTDTQYF.